This TCR beta chain was captured in a study of T cells in Graves' hyperthyroidism and ophthalmopathy. With 10 bases clipped from V and 6 bases from J, the junction kept 8 bases outside the gene matches. The CDR3 has 13 amino acids. Germline CDR1 and CDR2: ENHRY and SYGVKD. Study-wide points: Most thyroid clonotypes expanded above 0.001 appeared in blood too.

Notes on this clonotype: Its antigen is unknown.

The authors deemed Graves' hyperthyroidism stable absent ophthalmopathy progression within 18 months. RNA transcripts were the template for amplifying TCR beta CDR3 regions. Using the HTBI primer set, a first-round RT-PCR was run on the TCR CDR3. TCRdb fed the multiplex PCR reads into MiXCR, producing one record per CDR3 protein. The sample carries a few hundred thousand distinct CDR3 sequences, roughly 14% recorded once. This clonotype was sampled from a woman in her twenties or thirties with Graves' hyperthyroidism. This rearrangement joins TRBV10-3 to TRBJ2-4, with TRBD1 identical over 8 bases. Sequences were obtained from blood. The CDR3 region has the DNA TGTGCCAGCGCAGGGGGCCAGGGAAACATTCAGTACTTC. Amino acids: CASAGGQGNIQYF.